This T cell receptor beta chain emerged from a study of blood T cell repertoires in COVID-19. The overall study: Spain, Italy and the United States supplied samples that represented acute and convalescent COVID-19.

The CDR3 is 11 residues long. Trimming at V came to 7 bases and at J to 8 bases, leaving 2 bases not matched to a gene. Germline V gene lookup returns CDR1 LNHDA and CDR2 SQIVND (reference sequence). Researchers sorted participants into cohorts using their self-reported clinical history. Per the original data handling: Estimates of nucleated cell counts were drawn from the amplification of reference gene primers. Libraries were prepared by immunoSEQ multiplex PCR; TCRdb keeps only in-frame clonotypes and omits some of them. The V and J calls and the clone size are those of that table, but D and trimming were determined from the DNA. The top ten hold 2.5% to 3% of the sample, which has about 270,000 clones, under 95% seen once.

Sequenced material: PBMCs or T cells enriched from blood (not recorded which). The TCR was taken from a man aged 35 to 55 who had been exposed to COVID-19. This sequence joins TRBV19 and TRBJ2-1, with 7 bases lining up with TRBD2. The CDR3 DNA reads as TGTGCCAGTATCCGGGGGGATGAGCAGTTCTTC. Its protein product is CASIRGDEQFF.